This T cell receptor (beta chain) was recovered during a study of T cell responses to AZD1222 COVID-19 vaccine. General study points: All repertoire sampling was performed exclusively after the peak T cell response.

CDR3 length: 14 amino acids. Germline CDR1 is MNHEY and CDR2 is SVGEGT. The V gene lost 5 bases and the J gene lost 7 bases, with 18 bases spanning the gap. On this clone: The antigen is not known.

Produced via immunoSEQ multiplex PCR; TCRdb's table is partial and in-frame only. The data show around 150,000 clones, about 89% seen once. This specimen was peripheral blood, taken 28 days after the second AZD1222 dose. The chain recombines TRBV6-2 or TRBV6-3 with TRBJ2-7; D might be TRBD1 (6 bases). This receptor was obtained from an adult who received the AZD1222 COVID-19 vaccine. CDR3 sequence: CASSPPFLGAEQYF. CDR3 sequence (DNA): TGTGCCAGCAGTCCACCCTTCCTGGGGGCAGAGCAGTACTTC.